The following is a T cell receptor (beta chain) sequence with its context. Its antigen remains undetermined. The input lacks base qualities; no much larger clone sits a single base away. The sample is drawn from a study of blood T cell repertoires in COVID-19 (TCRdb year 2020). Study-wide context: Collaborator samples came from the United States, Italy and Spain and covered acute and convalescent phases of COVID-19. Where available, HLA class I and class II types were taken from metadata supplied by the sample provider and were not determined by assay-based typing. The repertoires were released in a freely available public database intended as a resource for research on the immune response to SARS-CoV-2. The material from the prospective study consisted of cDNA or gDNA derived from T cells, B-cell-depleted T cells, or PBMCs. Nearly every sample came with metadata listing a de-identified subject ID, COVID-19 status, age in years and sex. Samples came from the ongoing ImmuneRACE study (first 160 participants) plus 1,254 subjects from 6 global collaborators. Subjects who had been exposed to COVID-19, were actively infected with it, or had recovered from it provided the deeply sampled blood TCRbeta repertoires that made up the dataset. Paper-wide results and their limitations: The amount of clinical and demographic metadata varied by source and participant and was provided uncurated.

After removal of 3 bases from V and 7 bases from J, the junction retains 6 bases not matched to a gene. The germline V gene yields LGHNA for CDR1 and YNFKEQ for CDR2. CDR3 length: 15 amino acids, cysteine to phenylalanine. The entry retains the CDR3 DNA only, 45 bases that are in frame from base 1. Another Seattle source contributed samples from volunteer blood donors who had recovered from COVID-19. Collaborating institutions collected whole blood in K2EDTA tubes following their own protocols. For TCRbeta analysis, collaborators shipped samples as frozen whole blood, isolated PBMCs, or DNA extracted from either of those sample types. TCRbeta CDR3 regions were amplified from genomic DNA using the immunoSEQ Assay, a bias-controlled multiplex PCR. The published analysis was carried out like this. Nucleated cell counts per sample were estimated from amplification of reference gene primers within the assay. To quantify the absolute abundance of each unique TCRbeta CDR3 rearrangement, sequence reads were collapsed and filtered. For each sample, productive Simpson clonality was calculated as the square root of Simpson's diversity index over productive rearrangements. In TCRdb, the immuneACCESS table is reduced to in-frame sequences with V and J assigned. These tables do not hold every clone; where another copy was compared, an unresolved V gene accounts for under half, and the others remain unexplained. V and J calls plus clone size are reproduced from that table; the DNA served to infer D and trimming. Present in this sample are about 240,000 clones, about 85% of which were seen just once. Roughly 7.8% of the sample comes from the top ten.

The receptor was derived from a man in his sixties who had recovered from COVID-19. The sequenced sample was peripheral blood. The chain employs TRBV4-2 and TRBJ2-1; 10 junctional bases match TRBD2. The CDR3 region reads CASSHILAGENEQFF. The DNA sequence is TGTGCCAGCAGCCACATTCTAGCGGGGGAGAATGAGCAGTTCTTC.